One sample yielded the 24 T cell receptor beta chains listed below, sequenced in a study of T cell responses to AZD1222 COVID-19 vaccine listed by TCRdb under 2021. Receptor libraries were prepared by the immunoSEQ multiplex PCR assay. Not all clones reach the TCRdb copy of this immuneACCESS table, which keeps in-frame sequences only. Checked studies attribute under half of the gap to unresolved V genes and leave the rest unexplained. Counted in this sample were tens of thousands of clones; roughly 90% of them appeared once. The ten largest make up 12% of the sample. The meaning of the sample's time point label: about 28 days (+/-7) after the second vaccine dose. The sample in question was peripheral blood, obtained 28 days after the second AZD1222 dose. Every receptor here comes from an adult who received the AZD1222 COVID-19 vaccine.

The rearrangement links TRBV2 to TRBJ1-3; D unresolved. This CDR3 has 13 residues. Germline CDR1 reads SNHLY; CDR2 reads FYNNEI. Trimming removed 7 bases from V and 6 bases from J, with 13 bases in between. In nucleotides, the CDR3 is TGTGCCAGCAAAGGGTCTGAGGAAAACACCATATATTTT. Residues: CASKGSEENTIYF.

The count of this clone is one. The rearrangement links TRBV7-9 to TRBJ1-1; no definite D call. The length of the CDR3 is 14 residues. Germline V lookup: CDR1 SEHNR, CDR2 FQNEAQ (reference sequence). Trimming cost V 1 base and J 5 bases, with 11 bases left between them. In DNA form, the CDR3 reads TGTGCCAGCAGCTTAGTAGTAGGGAAAACTGAAGCTTTCTTT. It yields the protein CASSLVVGKTEAFF.

The chain uses TRBV21-1 and TRBJ1-2; TRBD1, as called in the table, went unchecked against the DNA. TRBV21-1 is classified as a pseudogene. There are 15 residues in the CDR3. The CDR3 spells CASSSKDREHYGYTF. The CDR3 DNA reads as TGTGCCAGCAGCAGCAAGGACAGGGAGCACTATGGCTACACCTTC.

The genes are TRBV11-3 and TRBJ1-5; D gene uncertain. Germline values: CDR1 SGHNT, CDR2 YENEEA. V was pared by 5 bases and J by 0 bases, with 11 bases between. The CDR3 has 15 amino acids. The DNA for the CDR3 is TGTGCCAGCAGCCCGGGCCCAGATAGCAATCAGCCCCAGCATTTT. Translation gives CASSPGPDSNQPQHF.

This clone was detected ten times or more. This chain joins TRBV4-2 and TRBJ1-2, with 8 bases aligning to TRBD1. Germline V gives CDR1 LGHNA, CDR2 YNFKEQ. Trimming cost V 2 bases and J 10 bases; bases outside gene matches: 6. There are 13 residues in the CDR3. The CDR3 sequence: CASSQTTGAVYTF. DNA for the CDR3: TGTGCCAGCAGCCAAACGACAGGGGCTGTCTACACCTTC.

The chain recombines TRBV7-9 with TRBJ1-1; D is unresolved. The CDR3 is made up of 14 amino acids. The germline gives CDR1 SEHNR, CDR2 FQNEAQ (reference sequence). V shed 5 bases and J shed 7 bases, with 17 bases lying between them. The DNA for the CDR3 is TGTGCCAGCAGCCGAGCGGCAGGACCGTTTGAAGCTTTCTTT. This translates into CASSRAAGPFEAFF. Supplemented by reference TRBV7-9 and TRBJ1-1, the full variable domain reads DTGVSQNPRHKITKRGQNVTFRCDPISEHNRLYWYRQTLGQGPEFLTYFQNEAQLEKSRLLSDRFSAERPKGSFSTLEIQRTEQGDSAMYLCASSRAAGPFEAFFGQGTRLTVV.

CDR3 in amino acids: CAITGGRGEETQYF. In DNA form, the CDR3 reads TGTGCAATTACGGGGGGAAGGGGCGAAGAGACCCAGTACTTC. The rearrangement links TRBV30 to TRBJ2-5; TRBD2 aligns across 7 bases. CDR3 length: 14 residues. Germline V lookup: CDR1 GTSNPN, CDR2 SVGIG (reference sequence).

V and J are TRBV7-2 and TRBJ2-7, with 7 bases fitting TRBD2. Trimming at V came to 2 bases and at J to 12 bases, leaving 13 bases not matched to a gene. CDR1 and CDR2 from the germline V gene are SGHTA and FQGNSA. The CDR3 length is 14 residues. CDR3 in DNA: TGTGCCAGCAGCTTATATTCCGGACTAGGCGATCTGTACTTC. The encoded protein is CASSLYSGLGDLYF.

The sample holds a few counts of this clone. This chain connects TRBV5-1 to TRBJ2-2; 10 bases fit TRBD2. The germline V gene has CDR1 SGHRS and CDR2 YFSETQ. Losses at the gene ends were 3 bases for V and 3 bases for J; bases not matched to a gene: 8. The length of the CDR3 is 17 residues. The CDR3 loop reads CASSSEPSGGYTGELFF. The CDR3 bases are TGCGCCAGCAGCTCCGAACCTAGCGGGGGATACACCGGGGAGCTGTTTTTT.

This clone was counted a single time. The chain combines TRBV9 with TRBJ1-4; no definite D call. The CDR3 runs 16 residues. V shed 0 bases and J shed 8 bases, with 17 bases lying between them. Germline lookup yields CDR1 SGDLS and CDR2 YYNGEE. The CDR3 spells CASSVARAARREKLFF. The CDR3 nucleotides read TGTGCCAGCAGCGTAGCTAGGGCAGCCCGGCGGGAAAAACTGTTTTTT.

The gene calls are TRBV5-4 and TRBJ2-1; D not resolved. The V end was cut by 0 bases, the J end by 7 bases, with 8 bases between. CDR3 size: 13 residues. The V gene's germline CDR1 is SGHNT and CDR2 YYREEE (reference sequence). In DNA, the CDR3 is TGTGCCAGCAGCTTGGCCCCGGATAATGAGCAGTTCTTC. Protein: CASSLAPDNEQFF.

The CDR3 sequence: CASSPRTGTNYGYTF. The CDR3 DNA follows: TGTGCCAGCAGCCCCCGGACAGGGACTAACTATGGCTACACCTTC. This chain uses TRBV9 with TRBJ1-2; 8 positions agree with TRBD1. Germline trimming cut 4 bases from V and 0 bases from J; bases unmatched to any gene: 5. Germline V gene lookup returns CDR1 SGDLS and CDR2 YYNGEE. The CDR3 sequence is 15 residues long. The full variable domain, rest sourced from reference TRBV9 and TRBJ1-2, is DSGVTQTPKHLITATGQRVTLRCSPRSGDLSVYWYQQSLDQGLQFLIQYYNGEERAKGNILERFSAQQFPDLHSELNLSSLELGDSALYFCASSPRTGTNYGYTFGSGTRLTVV.

The chain couples TRBV19 to TRBJ2-7; D perhaps matches TRBD2 (6 bases). Germline lookup yields CDR1 LNHDA and CDR2 SQIVND (reference sequence). V was shortened by 3 bases and J by 4 bases, with 7 bases between the two germline ends. The CDR3 runs to 12 residues. Here the CDR3 DNA reads TGTGCCAGTAGTATGGAGGGGTACGAGCAGTACTTC. This sequence encodes CASSMEGYEQYF. The variable domain in full, completed from reference TRBV19 and TRBJ2-7, reads DGGITQSPKYLFRKEGQNVTLSCEQNLNHDAMYWYRQDPGQGLRLIYYSQIVNDFQKGDIAEGYSVSREKKESFPLTVTSAQKNPTAFYLCASSMEGYEQYFGPGTRLTVT.

This chain uses TRBV29-1 with TRBJ2-7; possibly TRBD2 for D (6 bases). The V gene lost 7 bases and the J gene lost 5 bases, with 18 bases spanning the gap. The CDR3 runs to 13 residues. The V gene's germline CDR1 is SQVTM and CDR2 ANQGSEA. The CDR3 protein is CSAGGHSGHEQYF. CDR3 nucleotides: TGCAGCGCCGGAGGGCATAGCGGCCACGAGCAGTACTTC.

This chain joins TRBV28 and TRBJ2-3; 9 bases agree with TRBD2. With 5 bases clipped from V and 2 bases from J, the junction kept 11 bases outside the gene matches. Germline V gives CDR1 MDHEN, CDR2 SYDVKM. The CDR3 length is 17 residues. The CDR3 coding sequence is TGTGCCAGCAGTCCCCTAGCGACTAGCGGTGACACAGATACGCAGTATTTT. As protein: CASSPLATSGDTDTQYF.

The chain employs TRBV4-2 and TRBJ1-5; D is ambiguous. The CDR3 extends over 19 amino acids. Looked up from germline, CDR1 is LGHNA and CDR2 is YNFKEQ. V shed 0 bases and J shed 1 base, with 19 bases lying between them. The CDR3 DNA sequence: TGTGCCAGCAGCCAAGATCCCAAGCGCTCGTCGCTCAGCAATCAGCCCCAGCATTTT. Translated, it gives CASSQDPKRSSLSNQPQHF.

V and J are TRBV7-9 and TRBJ1-3; D call uncertain. Germline V lookup: CDR1 SEHNR, CDR2 FQNEAQ (reference sequence). This CDR3 has 10 residues. V shed 8 bases and J shed 4 bases, with 3 bases lying between them. CDR3 DNA: TGTGCCAGCGACGGAAACACCATATATTTT. The encoded protein is CASDGNTIYF.

The V and J genes are TRBV3-1 (or the pseudogene TRBV3-2) and TRBJ2-7; 8 bases are shared with TRBD1. This CDR3 has 15 residues. Germline trimming cut 4 bases from V and 4 bases from J; bases unmatched to any gene: 9. Germline CDR1 LGHDT, CDR2 YNNKEL (reference sequence). DNA for the CDR3: TGTGCCAGCAGCCTCCGGACAGGGATGGAGTACGAGCAGTACTTC. Amino acid sequence: CASSLRTGMEYEQYF.

The V call is TRBV5-8, the J call TRBJ1-4, with D perhaps TRBD1 (6 bases). The germline gives CDR1 SGHTS, CDR2 YDEGEE. Between the trimmed V and J ends, which lost 1 base and 7 bases, there was a span of 11 bases. The CDR3 length is 14 residues. CDR3 loop: CASSLIRGSEKLFF. The CDR3 DNA reads as TGTGCCAGCAGCTTGATCAGGGGAAGTGAAAAACTGTTTTTT.

In its sample, this clone was seen once. V and J are TRBV5-1 and TRBJ1-1; no reliable D call. V was trimmed by 4 bases and J by 0 bases, leaving 13 bases between them. This CDR3 region has 15 residues. CDR1 and CDR2 (germline): SGHRS, YFSETQ. The CDR3 DNA sequence: TGCGCCAGCAGCCTGTCGCAGAGGATGAACACTGAAGCTTTCTTT. The encoded protein is CASSLSQRMNTEAFF.

This clone was observed a few times. V gene TRBV10-3 combines with J gene TRBJ1-2; D not certain. From germline, CDR1 is ENHRY and CDR2 SYGVKD. This CDR3 region has 13 residues. Trimming cost V 2 bases and J 5 bases, with 9 bases left between them. Here the CDR3 DNA reads TGTGCCATCAGTGAGCCCCCACTGTATGGCTACACCTTC. This sequence encodes CAISEPPLYGYTF.

This clone was recorded a few times. V usage is TRBV7-8 and J usage is TRBJ1-3; D unresolved. Germline CDR1 reads SGHVS; CDR2 reads FQNEAQ. The V and J ends lost 5 bases and 4 bases respectively, with 18 bases between them. CDR3 length: 16 residues. The CDR3 sequence: CASSPVTSHSGNTIYF. CDR3 coding DNA: TGTGCCAGCAGCCCAGTAACGAGCCACTCGGGAAACACCATATATTTT.

This clone turned up a few times. The rearrangement joins TRBV7-9 to TRBJ2-7, with D hard to call. This CDR3 region has 12 residues. V was shortened by 3 bases and J by 3 bases, with 6 bases between the two germline ends. Germline CDR1 is SEHNR and CDR2 is FQNEAQ (reference sequence). The CDR3 DNA is TGTGCCAGCAGCTTGGACCTCTACGAGCAGTACTTC. Its translation is CASSLDLYEQYF.

The chain uses TRBV25-1 and TRBJ2-7, with D possibly being TRBD1 (5 bases). CDR1 is MGHDK, CDR2 SYGVNS, per germline. This CDR3 is 15 amino acids long. Between the trimmed V and J ends, which lost 4 bases and 2 bases, there was a span of 15 bases. The CDR3 nucleotides are TGTGCCAGCAGTGGCCCCACCGACAGACCCTACGAGCAGTACTTC. Its translation: CASSGPTDRPYEQYF.